A single sample gave rise to the 4 T cell receptor beta chains below, sequenced in a study of shared clonotypes between healthy human individuals. The data were produced by immunoSEQ multiplex PCR, yet TCRdb's version contains in-frame clones alone and is incomplete. Of fewer than 1.6 million clones listed, approximately 98.5% are singletons. Material: naive CD4+ T cells sorted from blood. Subset here: CD45RA+ positively selected. These receptors all stem from a man aged 25-45 years in good health.

The V call is TRBV18, the J call TRBJ1-3; 7 positions match TRBD1. In germline, CDR1 is KGHSH, CDR2 LQKENI. This CDR3 contains 16 residues. Trimming took 6 bases from V and 2 from J; bases not matched to a gene: 10. In DNA, the CDR3 is TGTGCCAGCTCCTTGTCCCGGGACAGCGCTGGAAACACCATATATTTT. It yields the protein CASSLSRDSAGNTIYF. Drawing the rest from reference TRBV18 and TRBJ1-3, the complete variable domain is NAGVMQNPRHLVRRRGQEARLRCSPMKGHSHVYWYRQLPEEGLKFMVYLQKENIIDESGMPKERFSAEFPKEGPSILRIQQVVRGDSAAYFCASSLSRDSAGNTIYFGEGSWLTVV.

Worth noting for this clone: Other nucleotide sequences from this sample produce the same CDR3. The chain employs TRBV10-3 and TRBJ1-2; D ambiguous. This CDR3 is built from 12 residues. V lost 2 bases and J 2 bases, leaving 3 bases between the germline ends. Germline lookup yields CDR1 ENHRY and CDR2 SYGVKD. Here the CDR3 reads CAISEGNYGYTF. CDR3 nucleotides: TGTGCCATCAGTGAGGGGAACTATGGCTACACCTTC.

This CDR3 reads CASGGEQPQHF. In DNA form, the CDR3 reads TGTGCTTCAGGGGGGGAGCAGCCCCAGCATTTT. This sequence joins TRBV9 and TRBJ1-5; TRBD1 matches 7 bases. The CDR3 is 11 amino acids. Germline CDR1 reads SGDLS; CDR2 reads YYNGEE.

This rearrangement joins TRBV15 to TRBJ2-1; perhaps D is TRBD1 or TRBD2 (5 bases each). The V gene's germline CDR1 is LNHNV and CDR2 YYDKDF (reference sequence). The CDR3 extends over 17 amino acids. Trimming shortened V by 0 bases and J by 9 bases, and 21 bases separated the two germline ends. CDR3 residues: CATSRDLIGTVGGEQFF. CDR3 DNA sequence: TGTGCCACCAGCAGAGATCTTATCGGAACCGTTGGGGGTGAGCAGTTCTTC. The full variable domain, with the rest looked up from reference TRBV15 and TRBJ2-1, is DAMVIQNPRYQVTQFGKPVTLSCSQTLNHNVMYWYQQKSSQAPKLLFHYYDKDFNNEADTPDNFQSRRPNTSFCFLDIRSPGLGDTAMYLCATSRDLIGTVGGEQFFGPGTRLTVL.